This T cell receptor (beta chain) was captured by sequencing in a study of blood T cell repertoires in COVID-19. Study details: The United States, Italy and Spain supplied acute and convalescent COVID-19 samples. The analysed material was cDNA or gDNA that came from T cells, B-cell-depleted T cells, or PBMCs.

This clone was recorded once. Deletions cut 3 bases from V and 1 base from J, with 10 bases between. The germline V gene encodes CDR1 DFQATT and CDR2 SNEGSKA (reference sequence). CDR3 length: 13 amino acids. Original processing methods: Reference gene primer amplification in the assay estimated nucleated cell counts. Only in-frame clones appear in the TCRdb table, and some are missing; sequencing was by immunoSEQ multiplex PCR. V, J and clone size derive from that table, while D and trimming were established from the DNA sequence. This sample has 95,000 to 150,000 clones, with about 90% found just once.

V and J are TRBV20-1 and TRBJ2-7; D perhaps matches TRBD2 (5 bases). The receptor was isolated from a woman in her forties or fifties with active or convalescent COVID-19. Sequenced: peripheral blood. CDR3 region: CSASAGGSYEQYF. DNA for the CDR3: TGCAGTGCTAGTGCGGGCGGGTCCTACGAGCAGTACTTC.